Here is one T cell receptor (beta chain) with its context. CDR3 length equals 12 residues. CDR1 is GTSNPN and CDR2 is SVGIG in the germline V gene (reference sequence). V was trimmed by 3 bases and J by 11 bases, leaving 15 bases between them. This specimen belongs to a study of blood T cell repertoires in COVID-19. Overall study: Samples taken during acute and convalescent COVID-19 were collected in the United States, Italy and Spain.

Here immunoSEQ multiplex PCR was the method, and the copy in TCRdb shows in-frame clones only, minus some. The sample shows 200,000 to 300,000 clones, roughly 90% of them seen only once. This TCR was recovered from a man aged 30 to 45 with active or convalescent COVID-19. This chain uses TRBV30 with TRBJ2-3; D is ambiguous. Sequenced sample: peripheral blood. This chain's CDR3 is CAWRRFFERQYF. As DNA, the CDR3 is TGTGCCTGGAGGCGCTTCTTCGAAAGGCAGTATTTT.